A single sample gave rise to the 5 T cell receptor beta chains below, sequenced in a study of blood T cell repertoires in COVID-19. Clones were sequenced by immunoSEQ multiplex PCR, and TCRdb holds only the in-frame ones, with some missing. Here the sample spans roughly 62,000 clones, almost 85% being singletons. The source material was peripheral blood. These receptors all stem from a man between 60 and 70 years old with acute or convalescent COVID-19.

The chain employs TRBV18 and TRBJ1-3, with unresolved D. From germline, CDR1 is KGHSH and CDR2 LQKENI. V shed 3 bases and J shed 1 base, with 13 bases lying between them. This CDR3 contains 16 residues. In DNA form, the CDR3 reads TGTGCCAGCTCACCGATCGGCACTAAGTCTGGAAACACCATATATTTT. Translating it yields CASSPIGTKSGNTIYF.

V usage is TRBV15 and J usage is TRBJ1-5, with D unresolved. V shed 1 base and J shed 4 bases, with 11 bases lying between them. Germline CDR1 is LNHNV and CDR2 is YYDKDF (reference sequence). The CDR3 is 15 residues long. CDR3 protein: CATSRVAGDNQPQHF. Written as DNA, the CDR3 is TGTGCCACCAGCAGAGTGGCAGGTGATAATCAGCCCCAGCATTTT.

J is TRBJ1-5 and V is TRBV6-5; TRBD1 might be the D (6 bases). With 0 bases removed from V and 1 base from J, the gap between germline ends came to 10 bases. Germline CDR1 and CDR2: MNHEY and SVGAGI. The CDR3 has 16 residues. This CDR3 reads CASSYSYQGSNQPQHF. CDR3 nucleotide sequence: TGTGCCAGCAGTTACTCGTATCAGGGGAGCAATCAGCCCCAGCATTTT.

The chain has TRBV30 and TRBJ1-2; the match to TRBD1 covers 8 bases. J was trimmed by 2 bases and V by 8 bases; bases with no gene match: 7. This CDR3 comprises 13 residues. Germline loops: CDR1 GTSNPN, CDR2 SVGIG (reference sequence). The CDR3 protein is CAIKTGENYGYTF. The CDR3 nucleotides are TGTGCCATCAAGACAGGGGAAAACTATGGCTACACCTTC.

This clone was recorded once. The chain uses TRBV18 and TRBJ2-2, with TRBD1 as a possible D gene (6 bases). The V end was cut by 5 bases, the J end by 1 base, with 8 bases between. CDR1 KGHSH and CDR2 LQKENI come from the germline V gene. The CDR3 contains 14 residues. The CDR3: CASSRTVNTGELFF. CDR3 sequence (DNA): TGTGCCAGCTCAAGGACAGTGAACACCGGGGAGCTGTTTTTT.